The 26 T cell receptor beta chains below all came from one sample that was sequenced in a study of metastatic and nonmetastatic thyroid tumors. TCRdb re-clonotyped the PCR reads via MiXCR. Of about 19,000 clones in the sample, more than 30% were seen once. The entire patient cohort was treatment-naive prior to thyroid surgery. What was sequenced was tumor tissue. These receptors were taken from a male donor with papillary thyroid cancer or a benign thyroid nodule (not recorded which). Some clones in this sample may be carry-over from other donors' samples.

This clone appeared a few times. At one boundary the junction diverges from the germline segment, which might be a read error. J is TRBJ1-5 and V is TRBV12-3 or TRBV12-4, with 10 bases that match TRBD1. This CDR3 has 16 residues. The CDR3 spells CASSQGQGIADQAQHF. For the CDR3, the DNA is TGTGCCAGCAGCCAGGGACAGGGGATTGCAGATCAGGCCCAGCATTTT.

This clone has a handful of counts. Since the CDR3 does not end with the conserved phenylalanine or tryptophan, this likely comes from a read error. The chain has TRBV10-1 and TRBJ2-2; D may be TRBD1 (6 bases). The CDR3 has 15 amino acids. Germline V CDR1 and CDR2: WNHNN, SYGVQD (reference sequence). Between the trimmed V and J ends, which lost 2 bases and 6 bases, there was a span of 13 bases. The CDR3 sequence is CASSETDSVSGELFL. The CDR3 DNA reads as TGCGCCAGCAGTGAGACGGACAGTGTTTCCGGGGAGCTGTTTCTT.

On this clone itself: The same CDR3 also results from other DNA sequences found in this sample. The genes are TRBV5-1 and TRBJ2-3, with a tentative D call TRBD2 (6 bases). The germline gives CDR1 SGHRS, CDR2 YFSETQ. V dropped 4 bases and J dropped 3 bases, with 18 bases sitting between them. This CDR3 spans 16 amino acids. In DNA, the CDR3 is TGCGCCAGCAGCAGGGAGGCGGTTTCATATACAGATACGCAGTATTTT. Protein: CASSREAVSYTDTQYF.

This clone appeared many times. The chain joins TRBV9 to TRBJ2-6, with 8 bases lining up with TRBD1. Per the germline V gene, CDR1 is SGDLS and CDR2 is YYNGEE. This CDR3 is 18 amino acids long. V was pared by 0 bases and J by 1 base, with 6 bases of the junction left unmatched. In nucleotides, the CDR3 is TGTGCCAGCAGCGTAGGGAGACAGGGGCCATCTGGGGCCAACGTCCTGACTTTC. Translated, it gives CASSVGRQGPSGANVLTF. Complete variable domain (other parts from reference TRBV9 and TRBJ2-6): DSGVTQTPKHLITATGQRVTLRCSPRSGDLSVYWYQQSLDQGLQFLIQYYNGEERAKGNILERFSAQQFPDLHSELNLSSLELGDSALYFCASSVGRQGPSGANVLTFGAGSRLTVL.

At least ten counts were recorded for this clone. Other DNA sequences in this specimen translate into the identical CDR3. The chain is built from TRBV14 and TRBJ1-1, with 8 bases aligning to TRBD1. Germline-derived CDR1 and CDR2 are SGHDN and FVKESK. Trimming cost V 1 base and J 3 bases; bases outside gene matches: 4. The CDR3 runs to 15 residues. CDR3 loop: CASSQAGGWDTEAFF. DNA of the CDR3: TGTGCCAGCAGCCAAGCAGGGGGCTGGGACACTGAAGCTTTCTTT.

Remarks on this clone: An end of the junction does not agree with germline; a read error may underlie this. The gene calls are TRBV2 and TRBJ1-5; maybe TRBD1 (5 bases). This CDR3 is built from 17 residues. Per the germline V gene, CDR1 is SNHLY and CDR2 is FYNNEI. Written as DNA, the CDR3 is TGTGCCAGCGGTGAAATGGGGAGGGGTCGAAGCAATCAGCCCCAGCATTTT. This encodes CASGEMGRGRSNQPQHF.

Judged by abundance, this clone is medium-sized. The rearrangement links TRBV6-2 or TRBV6-3 to TRBJ2-7; 8 positions agree with TRBD2. Germline V gene data show CDR1 as MNHEY and CDR2 as SVGEGT. This CDR3 contains 16 residues. Unmatched junction bases numbered 8, after V lost 4 bases and J lost 0 bases. CDR3 sequence reads: CASSSGGAGASYEQYF. In DNA, the CDR3 is TGTGCCAGCAGTTCTGGGGGAGCGGGAGCCTCCTACGAGCAGTACTTC.

This clone is medium-sized (0.01 to 0.1%) by share. The CDR3 sequence is CATSDSPSSGIGNEQFF. CDR3 sequence (DNA): TGTGCCACCAGTGATTCCCCCTCTAGCGGGATTGGGAATGAGCAGTTCTTC. The chain combines TRBV24-1 with TRBJ2-1, with 9 bases lining up with TRBD2. V lost 2 bases, J lost 7 bases, and 11 bases stayed unmatched. The CDR3 loop spans 17 amino acids. Germline CDR1 reads KGHDR; CDR2 reads SFDVKD.

The CDR3 nucleotides read TGCAGTGCTTCTACCAGCCGTATTGGCGGGGAGCTGTTTTTT. As protein: CSASTSRIGGELFF. V gene TRBV20-1 combines with J gene TRBJ2-2; D gene uncertain. Germline lookup yields CDR1 DFQATT and CDR2 SNEGSKA (reference sequence). This CDR3 spans 14 amino acids. V lost 5 bases and J lost 7, with 17 bases in between.

This clone is labeled medium-sized. V usage is TRBV13 and J usage is TRBJ1-2; 9 bases align to TRBD1. The length of the CDR3 is 13 residues. The germline V gene encodes CDR1 PRHDT and CDR2 FYEKMQ (reference sequence). Unmatched junction bases numbered 3, after V lost 5 bases and J lost 5 bases. CDR3 sequence: CASSLGQGYGYTF. In nucleotides, the CDR3 is TGTGCCAGCAGCCTTGGACAGGGGTATGGCTACACCTTC.

Only a few counts were recorded for this clone. This clone may be a read error of a much larger clone one base away. The chain carries TRBV6-1 and TRBJ2-6; perhaps TRBD2 as D (7 bases). The CDR3 covers 17 residues. The germline V gene encodes CDR1 MNHNS and CDR2 SASEGT. The V and J ends lost 7 bases and 2 bases respectively, with 18 bases between them. The CDR3 DNA reads as TGTGCCAGCATCGGGGGGCAGATTACGACTGGGGCCAACGTCCTGACTTTC. Amino acid sequence: CASIGGQITTGANVLTF.

This chain links TRBV6-2 or TRBV6-3 with TRBJ2-1; 7 bases match TRBD1. This CDR3 has 17 residues. The V gene's germline CDR1 is MNHEY and CDR2 SVGEGT. Trimming removed 6 bases from V and 0 bases from J; junction bases left unmatched: 11. The CDR3 DNA reads TGTGCCAGCAGACCGGGACAGTCTACCAGCTCCTACAATGAGCAGTTCTTC. As protein: CASRPGQSTSSYNEQFF.

The chain uses TRBV9 and TRBJ2-1; 8 bases align to TRBD2. V dropped 4 bases and J dropped 3; count of bases not matched to a gene: 6. Germline assignment: CDR1 SGDLS and CDR2 YYNGEE. The CDR3 length is 15 residues. CDR3 sequence reads: CASSLGGDIYNEQFF. CDR3 bases: TGTGCCAGCAGCCTCGGGGGGGACATCTACAATGAGCAGTTCTTC.

By sample share, this clone is medium-sized. The chain employs TRBV6-1 and TRBJ2-3; TRBD1 is a possible D gene (7 bases). Trimming removed 6 bases at V and 6 bases at J, with 13 bases between. This CDR3 has 13 amino acids. The germline CDR1 and CDR2 sequences are MNHNS and SASEGT. The CDR3 here is CASRSPGGDTQYF. The DNA of the CDR3 is TGTGCCAGCAGGTCCCCAGGGGGGGATACGCAGTATTTT.

A note on this clone: A read error may produce the germline difference seen at one junction end. V is TRBV5-1 and J is TRBJ2-3; TRBD2 aligns across 8 bases. The CDR3 has 15 residues. Germline V gene lookup returns CDR1 SGHRS and CDR2 YFSETQ. CDR3 DNA: TGCTCCAGCAGCTTGGGAGCAGCGGGAGAAGATACGCAATATTTT. Residues: CSSSLGAAGEDTQYF.

This clone was detected ten times or more. The chain has TRBV7-9 and TRBJ1-1; perhaps TRBD1 as D (6 bases). Trimming removed 5 bases from V and 6 bases from J, with 7 bases in between. CDR1 SEHNR and CDR2 FQNEAQ come from the germline V gene (reference sequence). CDR3 length equals 11 residues. The CDR3 DNA reads as TGTGCCAGCAGCCGACAGGCTGAAGCTTTCTTT. Protein sequence: CASSRQAEAFF.

This clone was counted at least ten times. The V and J genes are TRBV7-9 and TRBJ2-2; a possible D gene is TRBD1 (6 bases). Germline V CDR1 and CDR2: SEHNR, FQNEAQ (reference sequence). The CDR3 spans 14 residues. Trimming removed 10 bases at V and 1 base at J, with 13 bases between. CDR3 residues: CAILRGLNTGELFF. The CDR3 nucleotides read TGTGCCATCTTAAGGGGGTTGAACACCGGGGAGCTGTTTTTT.

The rearrangement uses TRBV4-1 and TRBJ2-1; a possible D gene is TRBD2 (5 bases). The CDR3 is 15 residues long. Germline V lookup: CDR1 MGHRA, CDR2 YSYEKL. Trimming took 3 bases from V and 8 from J, leaving 17 bases between them. This CDR3 reads CASSQRTAGGDEQFF. The DNA for the CDR3 is TGCGCCAGCAGCCAGCGGACCGCCGGAGGAGATGAGCAGTTCTTC.

The rearrangement joins TRBV5-8 to TRBJ2-3; no clear D. Germline V gene data show CDR1 as SGHTS and CDR2 as YDEGEE. The CDR3 runs 13 residues. The CDR3 sequence is CADGRAHTDTQYF. The CDR3 bases are TGTGCAGACGGTAGGGCCCACACAGATACGCAGTATTTT.

This chain joins TRBV5-1 and TRBJ1-1; a possible D gene is TRBD1 (5 bases). Trimming pared 5 bases from V and 0 bases from J, leaving 8 bases between. The germline V gene has CDR1 SGHRS and CDR2 YFSETQ. The CDR3 extends over 13 amino acids. CDR3 coding DNA: TGCGCCAGCAGGCGGGACCTGAACACTGAAGCTTTCTTT. Translation gives CASRRDLNTEAFF. The variable domain in full, completed from reference TRBV5-1 and TRBJ1-1, reads KAGVTQTPRYLIKTRGQQVTLSCSPISGHRSVSWYQQTPGQGLQFLFEYFSETQRNKGNFPGRFSGRQFSNSRSEMNVSTLELGDSALYLCASRRDLNTEAFFGQGTRLTVV.

The sample holds many counts of this clone. The chain has TRBV20-1 and TRBJ2-7; 10 bases match TRBD2. The trim removed 5 bases at V and 0 bases at J, leaving 4 bases unmatched. The CDR3 contains 14 residues. CDR1 and CDR2 (germline): DFQATT, SNEGSKA (reference sequence). The CDR3 loop reads CSASGLADSYEQYF. In nucleotides, the CDR3 is TGCAGTGCTTCAGGACTAGCGGACTCCTACGAGCAGTACTTC.

The CDR3 DNA reads as TGCGCCAGCAGCCCAACAGGGGTCGGCACCGGGGAGCTGTTTTTT. It codes for CASSPTGVGTGELFF. The chain recombines TRBV5-1 with TRBJ2-2; the match to TRBD1 covers 7 bases. CDR1 is SGHRS and CDR2 is YFSETQ in the germline V gene. CDR3 size: 15 residues. Losses at the gene ends were 4 bases for V and 4 bases for J; bases not matched to a gene: 7. The full variable domain, with the rest looked up from reference TRBV5-1 and TRBJ2-2, is KAGVTQTPRYLIKTRGQQVTLSCSPISGHRSVSWYQQTPGQGLQFLFEYFSETQRNKGNFPGRFSGRQFSNSRSEMNVSTLELGDSALYLCASSPTGVGTGELFFGEGSRLTVL.

The chain uses TRBV18 and TRBJ2-7, with 8 positions matching TRBD1. Germline CDR1 and CDR2: KGHSH and LQKENI. The CDR3 loop spans 13 amino acids. The V segment lost 3 bases and the J segment 6 bases; nucleotides outside the gene matches: 4. The CDR3 coding sequence is TGTGCCAGCTCACCGGACAGGGTTCGCGAGCAGTACTTC. This codes for CASSPDRVREQYF.

For this clone: This sample also contains other DNA sequences that code for the same CDR3. The chain uses TRBV4-1 and TRBJ2-1; no reliable D call. Germline CDR1 reads MGHRA; CDR2 reads YSYEKL. Trimming stripped 0 bases from V and 3 bases from J, with 3 bases between. The CDR3 has 13 amino acids. The CDR3 DNA follows: TGCGCCAGCAGCCAAGATTTCTACAATGAGCAGTTCTTC. Amino acids: CASSQDFYNEQFF.

This clone occurred many times. The V and J genes are TRBV18 and TRBJ2-3; D unclear. Germline V lookup: CDR1 KGHSH, CDR2 LQKENI. CDR3 length: 13 amino acids. Between the trimmed V and J ends, which lost 4 bases and 0 bases, there was a span of 5 bases. The CDR3 sequence is CASSQESTDTQYF. The CDR3 nucleotides are TGTGCCAGCTCACAAGAAAGCACAGATACGCAGTATTTT.

In its sample, this clone was seen many times. This sample includes further DNA sequences coding for the same CDR3. The V gene is TRBV7-9, the J gene TRBJ2-1, with D uncertain. V lost 5 bases, J lost 12 bases, and 14 bases lay in between. CDR1 SEHNR and CDR2 FQNEAQ come from the germline V gene (reference sequence). The CDR3 loop spans 12 amino acids. The CDR3 region is CASSPPGPVQFF. CDR3 coding DNA: TGTGCCAGCAGCCCCCCGGGCCCAGTGCAGTTCTTC.